The clone carrying this T cell receptor (beta chain) came up many times. Antigen: not known. Unique molecular identifiers were used to barcode this TCRbeta library. A single record per CDR3 protein comes from TCRdb applying MiXCR to the PCR reads. The sample includes fewer than 550,000 distinct CDR3 sequences, 11% of them seen just once. The data originate from a study of T-cell reconstitution after alpha-beta-depleted transplantation in children. Germline V gives CDR1 SGHVS, CDR2 FQNEAQ. The CDR3 length is 13 residues. V gave up 1 base and J gave up 6 bases; unmatched junction bases: 1. Regarding the study as a whole: Expanded graft clones, several hundred of them, were reportedly the source of alpha-beta T cells about two months after transplant. For some patients, TCRbeta diversity was high at day 60 because of recipient T cells and thymic progenitors that survived. After one year, T-cell counts and TCRbeta diversity mostly came from new T cells.

This receptor was taken from a female patient aged 2 to 10 who had a stem cell transplant for aplastic anemia, so the T cells may come from the graft donor. The V and J genes are TRBV7-8 and TRBJ1-2, with 8 nucleotides matching TRBD1. The sequencing here drew on PBMCs, mostly from graft donor cells, taken 180 days after TCRalphabeta/CD19-depleted stem cell transplant. Here the CDR3 reads CASSLGQGNGYTF. The CDR3 coding sequence is TGTGCCAGCAGCTTAGGACAGGGGAATGGCTACACCTTC. The full variable domain, with the rest looked up from reference TRBV7-8 and TRBJ1-2, is GAGVSQSPRYKVAKRGQDVALRCDPISGHVSLFWYQQALGQGPEFLTYFQNEAQLDKSGLPSDRFFAERPEGSVSTLKIQRTQQEDSAVYLCASSLGQGNGYTFGSGTRLTVV.